A selection of T cell receptor beta chains follows, all from one sample in a study of beta chain features in type 1 diabetes. TCRdb keeps only in-frame clones here, not all; method: immunoSEQ multiplex PCR. The sample gives 860,000 or so clones, roughly 16% of which show up once; around 0.02% is in the top ten. The sequenced sample consisted of naive CD4+ T cells from blood. The receptors were gathered from a woman aged 18-35 years in good health. The CDR3 runs from the conserved cysteine through the conserved F or W. D genes are given only for firm matches. For some rows the clone size is stated as once, few or many, or as a class when expanded; others skip it.

>TRBD1|few|TRBJ1-5|TRBV19
CASRNSGTGSNQPQHF
TGTGCCAGTAGGAACTCGGGGACAGGGTCCAATCAGCCCCAGCATTTT
>NA|few|TRBJ2-3|TRBV7-3
CASSLGGIPADTQYF
TGTGCCAGCAGCTTAGGAGGGATCCCGGCGGATACGCAGTATTTT
>NA|few|TRBJ2-7|TRBV18
CASSPGTSAYEQYF
TGTGCCAGCTCTCCCGGGACATCCGCCTACGAGCAGTACTTC
>TRBD1|NA|TRBJ2-7|TRBV4-3
CASSQVFGTGYYEQYF
TGCGCCAGCAGCCAAGTCTTCGGGACAGGCTACTACGAGCAGTACTTC
>NA|few|TRBJ2-7|TRBV5-1
CASSLVGSSSYEQYF
TGCGCCAGCAGCTTGGTCGGCTCCAGCTCCTACGAGCAGTACTTC
>NA|few|TRBJ2-6|TRBV9
CASSVSSGANVLTF
TGTGCCAGCAGCGTAAGTTCTGGGGCCAACGTCCTGACTTTC
>NA|few|TRBJ1-4|TRBV19
CASSMSGGNEKLFF
TGTGCCAGTAGTATGTCAGGTGGAAATGAAAAACTGTTTTTT
>TRBD1|NA|TRBJ1-3|TRBV7-8
CASSRQGNPSGNTIYF
TGTGCCAGCAGCCGACAGGGAAATCCTTCTGGAAACACCATATATTTT
>NA|NA|TRBJ2-3|TRBV27
CASSLFGSRLGDTQYF
TGTGCCAGCAGTTTATTCGGGAGCCGCCTCGGGGATACGCAGTATTTT
>NA|few|TRBJ1-5|TRBV7-8
CASSLLDSQNQPQHF
TGTGCCAGCAGCTTATTGGACAGCCAAAATCAGCCCCAGCATTTT
>TRBD2|NA|TRBJ2-7|TRBV6-5
CASRRTSGSGYEQYF
TGTGCCAGCAGACGGACTAGCGGGAGTGGATACGAGCAGTACTTC
>NA|few|TRBJ2-2|TRBV6-6
CASRQYRDTGELFF
TGTGCCAGCAGACAATACAGGGACACCGGGGAGCTGTTTTTT
>TRBD1|NA|TRBJ2-2|TRBV5-1
CASRTGEEGGELFF
TGCGCCAGTCGGACAGGGGAAGAAGGCGGGGAGCTGTTTTTT
>NA|NA|TRBJ2-3|TRBV27
CASSLKGGSTDTQYF
TGTGCCAGCAGTTTAAAGGGCGGGAGCACAGATACGCAGTATTTT
>NA|few|TRBJ2-7|TRBV4-2
CASSPDSRSAMEQYF
TGTGCCAGCAGCCCAGACTCCCGTTCTGCTATGGAGCAGTACTTC
>NA|NA|TRBJ1-2|TRBV7-8
CASSLSSERPNYGYTF
TGTGCCAGCAGCTTATCCTCGGAGAGACCTAACTATGGCTACACCTTC
>NA|NA|TRBJ2-3|TRBV14
CASSQLGQYTDTQYF
TGTGCCAGCAGCCAGCTCGGACAGTACACAGATACGCAGTATTTT
>NA|NA|TRBJ2-1|TRBV5-1
CASSLAGGRSYNEQFF
TGCGCCAGCAGCTTGGCCGGGGGGCGCTCTTACAATGAGCAGTTCTTC
>NA|few|TRBJ2-7|TRBV7-7
CASSQDRSYEQYF
TGTGCTAGCAGCCAGGACAGATCCTACGAGCAGTACTTC
>TRBD1|NA|TRBJ2-7|TRBV6-6
CASSYSSTGAYEQYF
TGTGCCAGCAGTTATTCGTCGACAGGGGCCTACGAGCAGTACTTC
>TRBD2|NA|TRBJ2-3|TRBV6-5
CASSRTSGSTDTQYF
TGTGCCAGCAGTAGGACTAGCGGGAGCACAGATACGCAGTATTTT
>NA|few|TRBJ1-3|TRBV10-3
CAASANSGNTIYF
TGTGCCGCGTCCGCGAATTCTGGAAACACCATATATTTT
>TRBD2|few|TRBJ2-3|TRBV4-2
CASSQDSRTSGRSTDTQYF
TGTGCCAGCAGCCAAGACTCCCGGACTAGCGGGAGGTCCACAGATACGCAGTATTTT
>NA|few|TRBJ1-5|TRBV7-9
CASSLSPGAVKHF
TGTGCCAGCAGCTTATCGCCTGGGGCCGTAAAGCATTTT
>NA|few|TRBJ1-1|TRBV2
CASQRWRGGNTEAFF
TGTGCCAGTCAACGCTGGAGGGGCGGGAACACTGAAGCTTTCTTT
>NA|few|TRBJ2-7|TRBV28
CASSGSAYEQYF
TGTGCCAGCAGTGGATCCGCCTACGAGCAGTACTTC
>TRBD1|few|TRBJ1-2|TRBV2
CASSETGGLFYTF
TGTGCCAGCAGTGAGACAGGGGGTCTTTTCTACACCTTC